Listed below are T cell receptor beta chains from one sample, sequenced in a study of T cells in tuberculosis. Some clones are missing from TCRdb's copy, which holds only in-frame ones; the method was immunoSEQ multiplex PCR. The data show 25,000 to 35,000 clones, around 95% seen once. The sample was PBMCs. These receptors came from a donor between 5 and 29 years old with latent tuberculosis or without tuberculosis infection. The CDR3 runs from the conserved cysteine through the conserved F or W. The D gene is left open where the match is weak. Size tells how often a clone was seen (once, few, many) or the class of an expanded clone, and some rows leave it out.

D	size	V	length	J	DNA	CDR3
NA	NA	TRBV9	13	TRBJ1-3	TGTGCCAGCAGCGTAGTCGGGGTTGACACCATATATTTT	CASSVVGVDTIYF
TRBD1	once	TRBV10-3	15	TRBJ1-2	TGTGCCATCAGACCCGGGACAGGCCTTAACTATGGCTACACCTTC	CAIRPGTGLNYGYTF
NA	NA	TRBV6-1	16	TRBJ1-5	TGTGCCAGCAGTAAAGAGACATACCTTAGCAATCAGCCCCAGCATTTT	CASSKETYLSNQPQHF
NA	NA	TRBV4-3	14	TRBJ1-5	TGCGCCAGCAGCCAAATCTTTTCCAATCAGCCCCAGCATTTT	CASSQIFSNQPQHF
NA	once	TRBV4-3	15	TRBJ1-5	TGCGCCAGCAGCCAAGATAGGACAGTCAATCAGCCCCAGCATTTT	CASSQDRTVNQPQHF
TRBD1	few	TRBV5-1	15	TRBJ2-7	TGCGCCAGCAGCTTGCAACCGACAGGGCTAGAAGAGCAGTACTTC	CASSLQPTGLEEQYF
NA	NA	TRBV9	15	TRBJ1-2	TGTGCCAGCAGTACCCCGGCCGGGTCGCCGGCTGGCTACACCTTC	CASSTPAGSPAGYTF
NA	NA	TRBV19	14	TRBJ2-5	TGTGCCAGTAGTGATAGAAACAGTCAAGAGACCCAGTACTTC	CASSDRNSQETQYF
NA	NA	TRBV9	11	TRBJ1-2	TGTGCCAGCAGCCCCGGGACATTCAACACCTTC	CASSPGTFNTF
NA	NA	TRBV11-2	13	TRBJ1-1	TGTGCCAGCAGCTTACGAGGGAACACTGAAGCTTTCTTT	CASSLRGNTEAFF
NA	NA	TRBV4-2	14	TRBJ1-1	TGTGCCAGCAGCCAAGAATGGGCTAACACTGAAGCTTTCTTT	CASSQEWANTEAFF
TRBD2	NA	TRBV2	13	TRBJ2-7	TGTGCCAGCAAGGGGGACCCGGGAGGGGAGCAGTACTTC	CASKGDPGGEQYF
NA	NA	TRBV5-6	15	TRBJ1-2	TGTGCCAGCAGCTCTGGCCTCGCAAAAGAGGATGGCTACACCTTC	CASSSGLAKEDGYTF
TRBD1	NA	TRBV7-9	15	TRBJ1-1	TGTGCCAGCAGCTCCCAGGACAGGGTGAACACTGAAGCTTTCTTT	CASSSQDRVNTEAFF
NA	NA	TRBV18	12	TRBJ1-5	TGTGCCAGCTCCCGGGGCAATCAGCCCCAGCATTTT	CASSRGNQPQHF
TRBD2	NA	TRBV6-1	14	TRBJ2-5	TGTGCCAGCAGTGAGGGAGGGGCTGTGGAGACCCAGTACTTC	CASSEGGAVETQYF
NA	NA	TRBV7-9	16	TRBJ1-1	TGTGCCAGCACCTCATCCTCTCGGGGTGGTGGAACTGAAGCTTTCTTT	CASTSSSRGGGTEAFF
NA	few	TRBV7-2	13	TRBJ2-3	TGTGCCAGCAGTTTGGACTATCCCTTTGGGCAGTATTTT	CASSLDYPFGQYF
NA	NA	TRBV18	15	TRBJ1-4	TGTGCCAGCTCACCCCGGGACGGCCGGGGGGAAAAACTGTTTTTT	CASSPRDGRGEKLFF
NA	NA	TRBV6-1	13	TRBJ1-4	TGTGCCACGGGGTCGTTAACTAATGAAAAACTGTTTTTT	CATGSLTNEKLFF
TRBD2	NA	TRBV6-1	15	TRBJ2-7	TGTGCCAGCAGTGACAGTTCGCGGGGGACCTACGAGCAGTACTTC	CASSDSSRGTYEQYF
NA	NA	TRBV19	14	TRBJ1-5	TGTGCCAGTAGTATTGGACAGAGCAATCAGCCCCAGCATTTT	CASSIGQSNQPQHF
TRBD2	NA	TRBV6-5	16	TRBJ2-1	TGTGCCAGCAGTTCAAGGACTAGCGGGTACTACAATGAGCAGTTCTTC	CASSSRTSGYYNEQFF
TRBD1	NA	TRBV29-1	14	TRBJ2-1	TGCAGCGCGGTCAGGGGGACAGCTTACAATGAGCAGTTCTTC	CSAVRGTAYNEQFF
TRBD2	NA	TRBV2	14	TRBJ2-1	TGTGCCAGCAGTGTGTCTAGCGGCTACAATGAGCAGTTCTTC	CASSVSSGYNEQFF
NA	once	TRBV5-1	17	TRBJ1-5	TGCGCCAGCTTTTCCCGTAGGATGCGGGATAGCAATCAGCCCCAGCATTTT	CASFSRRMRDSNQPQHF
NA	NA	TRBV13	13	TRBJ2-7	TGTGCCAGCAGCCCAGGGACTGTCTACGAGCAGTACTTC	CASSPGTVYEQYF
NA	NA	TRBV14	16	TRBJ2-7	TGTGCCAGCAGCCAAGATTCACCCTATACGACCTACGAGCAGTACTTC	CASSQDSPYTTYEQYF
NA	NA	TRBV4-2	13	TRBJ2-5	TGTGCCAGCAGCCAAGAGCAGGGGGAGACCCAGTACTTC	CASSQEQGETQYF
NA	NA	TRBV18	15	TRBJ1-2	TGTGCCAGCTCAGCAGCCGGGATGGCGACATGGGGCTACACCTTC	CASSAAGMATWGYTF
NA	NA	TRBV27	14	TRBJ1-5	TGTGCCAGCAGTCCCCAGGGTTACTATCAGCCCCAGCATTTT	CASSPQGYYQPQHF
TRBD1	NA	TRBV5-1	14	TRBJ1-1	TGCGCCAGCAGCTTGCAGGGACAGGACACTGAAGCTTTCTTT	CASSLQGQDTEAFF
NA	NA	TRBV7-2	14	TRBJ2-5	TGTGCCAGCAGCTTGGGGGGGGCCGGTGAGACCCAGTACTTC	CASSLGGAGETQYF
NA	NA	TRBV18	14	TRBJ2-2	TGTGCCAGCTCACCACCGGCGGGGTCCGGGGAGCTGTTTTTT	CASSPPAGSGELFF
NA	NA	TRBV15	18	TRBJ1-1	TGTGCCACCAGCAGAGCCGGTCGGAGCCCACTGAAGAACACTGAAGCTTTCTTT	CATSRAGRSPLKNTEAFF
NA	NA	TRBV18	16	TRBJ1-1	TGTGCCAGCTCACCAGCAGCCGGGACACGGAACACTGAAGCTTTCTTT	CASSPAAGTRNTEAFF
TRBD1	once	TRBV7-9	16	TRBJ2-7	TGTGCCAGCAGCTTTGACTCGGGACAGGACGACTACGAGCAGTACTTC	CASSFDSGQDDYEQYF
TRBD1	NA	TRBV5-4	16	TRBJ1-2	TGTGCCAGCAGCTCACAGGGGGGGGGAGTTAGCTATGGCTACACCTTC	CASSSQGGGVSYGYTF
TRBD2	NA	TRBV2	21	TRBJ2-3	TGTGCCAGCAGTGAACCCATAGGAGGGGCGGGAGGGCGCGGTAGGTCAGATACGCAGTATTTT	CASSEPIGGAGGRGRSDTQYF
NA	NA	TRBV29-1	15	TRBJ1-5	TGCAGCGTTGCAAATTCAGCCCTAGGGGATCAGCCCCAGCATTTT	CSVANSALGDQPQHF
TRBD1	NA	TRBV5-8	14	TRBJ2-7	TGTGCCAGCAGCTCCCGGGACAGGGAGTACGAGCAGTACTTC	CASSSRDREYEQYF
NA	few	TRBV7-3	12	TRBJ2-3	TGTGCCAGCAGCCGGCAGGCAGATACGCAGTATTTT	CASSRQADTQYF
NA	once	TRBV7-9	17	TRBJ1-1	TGTGCCAGCAGCTTAGGACGGATTTTTACCCAGGACACTGAAGCTTTCTTT	CASSLGRIFTQDTEAFF